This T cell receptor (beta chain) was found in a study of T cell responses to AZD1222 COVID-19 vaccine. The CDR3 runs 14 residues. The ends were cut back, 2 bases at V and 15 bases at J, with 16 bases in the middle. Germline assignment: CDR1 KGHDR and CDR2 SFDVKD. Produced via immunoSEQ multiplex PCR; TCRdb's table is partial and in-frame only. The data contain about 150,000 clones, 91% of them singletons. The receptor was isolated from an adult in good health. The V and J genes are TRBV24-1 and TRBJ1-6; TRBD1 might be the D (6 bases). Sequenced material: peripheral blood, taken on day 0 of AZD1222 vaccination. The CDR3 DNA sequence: TGTGCCACCAGTGATTCAAGGACAGCCGGTGGCCTCCACTTT. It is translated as CATSDSRTAGGLHF.